This T cell receptor (beta chain) was retrieved from a study of T cell responses to AZD1222 COVID-19 vaccine. The wider study: Analyses pooled second doses at about 4 or about 12 weeks.

Trimming took off 5 bases at V and 7 bases at J, with 15 bases between the two ends. This CDR3 has 15 residues. The germline V gene encodes CDR1 SGHTA and CDR2 FQGNSA. Of note for this clone: Its antigen is not known.

Data came from immunoSEQ multiplex PCR; TCRdb stores just in-frame clones and leaves some out. The sample comprises 100,000 or so clones, more than 70% of which are singletons, and about 9.1% rests with the top ten. Study-wide results and limits: Clonal diversity may have been underestimated in mostly white British donors. Among spike-specific TCRs, nearly half reportedly target unmutated variant regions.

The sequencing used peripheral blood, collected on day 0 of AZD1222 vaccination. The sequence derives from an adult in good health. The V gene is TRBV7-2, the J gene TRBJ1-6, with D possibly being TRBD1 (6 bases). DNA of the CDR3: TGTGCCAGCAGCCGGGGGCAGGCGGGAAATTCACCCCTCCACTTT. Translating gives CASSRGQAGNSPLHF.